The 20 T cell receptor beta chains below all came from one sample that was sequenced in a study of cytomegalovirus exposure and HLA in healthy donors. The assay was immunoSEQ multiplex PCR, and TCRdb's table has in-frame clones only and misses some. The sample yields about 130,000 clones, approximately 94% seen once. The sequencing input was PBMCs. These receptor sequences come from a young man in good health and CMV-seropositive.

CDR3 DNA: TGCGCCAGCAGCGCGGGACAGGTGCTGAGCAATGAGCAGTTCTTC. The encoded protein is CASSAGQVLSNEQFF. The chain couples TRBV5-1 to TRBJ2-1; TRBD1 matches 8 bases. Germline-derived CDR1 and CDR2 are SGHRS and YFSETQ. Germline trimming cut 4 bases from V and 6 bases from J; bases unmatched to any gene: 9. This CDR3 has 15 residues. The full variable domain, with the rest looked up from reference TRBV5-1 and TRBJ2-1, is KAGVTQTPRYLIKTRGQQVTLSCSPISGHRSVSWYQQTPGQGLQFLFEYFSETQRNKGNFPGRFSGRQFSNSRSEMNVSTLELGDSALYLCASSAGQVLSNEQFFGPGTRLTVL.

As for this clone: Additional DNA sequences in this sample encode the identical CDR3. This chain joins TRBV30 and TRBJ1-2, with D tentatively TRBD1 (6 bases). Germline CDR1 and CDR2: GTSNPN and SVGIG (reference sequence). V lost 2 bases to trimming and J lost 3 bases, with 10 bases between them. The CDR3 contains 13 residues. CDR3 in amino acids: CAWSTGSDYGYTF. CDR3 DNA: TGTGCCTGGAGTACAGGGAGCGACTATGGCTACACCTTC.

This clone showed up just once. The chain links TRBV6-6 to TRBJ1-2; D uncertain. V was cut by 4 bases and J by 4 bases, with 7 bases left in between. Germline V gene data show CDR1 as MNHNY and CDR2 as SVGAGI (reference sequence). This CDR3 has 12 residues. In DNA, the CDR3 is TGTGCCAGCAGTTTCATCAGCTATGGCTACACCTTC. As protein: CASSFISYGYTF.

The V gene is TRBV4-1, the J gene TRBJ2-5, with 11 bases aligning to TRBD2. The V gene's germline CDR1 is MGHRA and CDR2 YSYEKL. The CDR3 contains 18 residues. J gave up 0 bases and V 1 base, and 7 bases lay outside the gene matches. CDR3 amino acids: CASSQGPASGRYQETQYF. The CDR3 DNA reads as TGCGCCAGCAGCCAAGGCCCGGCTAGCGGGAGGTACCAAGAGACCCAGTACTTC.

J is TRBJ2-1 and V is TRBV13; 9 bases align to TRBD1. The CDR3 consists of 12 residues. V shed 5 bases, J shed 16 bases, and the junction held 9 bases outside the gene matches. The V gene's germline CDR1 is PRHDT and CDR2 FYEKMQ (reference sequence). The CDR3 region is CASSPRGQGSFF. The CDR3 DNA sequence: TGTGCCAGCAGCCCTAGGGGACAGGGAAGTTTCTTC.

This chain uses TRBV5-4 with TRBJ2-5; 12 bases are a match to TRBD2. CDR1 is SGHNT and CDR2 is YYREEE in the germline V gene (reference sequence). This CDR3 is 17 amino acids long. With V trimmed by 0 bases and J by 4 bases, 7 bases remained unmatched. The DNA for the CDR3 is TGTGCCAGCAGCTTGGTTCCTAGCGGGAGGGCTAGAGAGACCCAGTACTTC. Translating it yields CASSLVPSGRARETQYF.

This chain links TRBV28 with TRBJ1-1; 11 bases are a match to TRBD1. CDR1 is MDHEN, CDR2 SYDVKM, per germline. The V segment lost 1 base and the J segment 2 bases; nucleotides outside the gene matches: 6. CDR3 length: 17 amino acids. In DNA form, the CDR3 reads TGTGCCAGCAGTTTATCCGGGACAGGGGGTAAAAACACTGAAGCTTTCTTT. Translating it yields CASSLSGTGGKNTEAFF.

The chain couples TRBV9 to TRBJ1-5; D is unclear. Germline CDR1 SGDLS, CDR2 YYNGEE. Trimming pared 4 bases from V and 3 bases from J, leaving 8 bases between. The CDR3 is 13 residues long. The CDR3 loop is CASSPRPNQPQHF. Here the CDR3 DNA reads TGTGCCAGCAGCCCCCGTCCCAATCAGCCCCAGCATTTT.

The count of this clone is one. V gene TRBV30 combines with J gene TRBJ1-1, with D maybe TRBD1 (6 bases). Germline loops: CDR1 GTSNPN, CDR2 SVGIG (reference sequence). V shed 0 bases and J shed 0 bases, with 23 bases lying between them. This CDR3 comprises 19 residues. The CDR3, as DNA: TGTGCCTGGAGTGTACGACTCGGACACTTAAGGGGGATGAACACTGAAGCTTTCTTT. Its translation is CAWSVRLGHLRGMNTEAFF.

This chain joins TRBV4-2 and TRBJ2-3, with a weak D call TRBD2 (6 bases). Germline V gene lookup returns CDR1 LGHNA and CDR2 YNFKEQ. The length of the CDR3 is 18 residues. Trimming removed 3 bases from V and 2 bases from J, with 21 bases in between. CDR3 nucleotides: TGTGCCAGCAGCCAGGGACTGAGCGGTCCTGGGGACACAGATACGCAGTATTTT. This gives the protein CASSQGLSGPGDTDTQYF.

The chain employs TRBV28 and TRBJ2-4; 15 bases align to TRBD2. V was pared by 5 bases and J by 9 bases, with 5 bases of the junction left unmatched. Germline V CDR1 and CDR2: MDHEN, SYDVKM. This CDR3 has 15 residues. The CDR3: CASSPGTSGRSIQYF. The CDR3 DNA reads TGTGCCAGCAGTCCCGGGACTAGCGGGAGGAGCATTCAGTACTTC.

The chain joins TRBV7-6 to TRBJ2-7, with 9 bases identical to TRBD1. CDR3 size: 15 residues. Germline CDR1 and CDR2: SGHVS and FNYEAQ. V lost 1 base and J lost 4; bases outside the gene matches: 5. The CDR3 loop is CASSLGAGQGYEQYF. The CDR3 bases are TGTGCCAGCAGCTTAGGAGCCGGACAGGGGTACGAGCAGTACTTC.

The chain joins TRBV7-9 to TRBJ1-1, with D tentatively TRBD1 (6 bases). This CDR3 has 16 residues. With 7 bases removed from V and 7 bases from J, the gap between germline ends came to 25 bases. CDR1 SEHNR and CDR2 FQNEAQ come from the germline V gene (reference sequence). CDR3 sequence: CASNLGHSLRRFEAFF. Here the CDR3 DNA reads TGTGCCAGCAACCTGGGACACAGCTTGCGACGGTTTGAAGCTTTCTTT.

The chain joins TRBV5-1 to TRBJ2-7; no definite D call. Trimming stripped 0 bases from V and 0 bases from J, with 7 bases between. Germline V gives CDR1 SGHRS, CDR2 YFSETQ. The CDR3 consists of 14 residues. The CDR3 sequence is CASSLVPSSYEQYF. The CDR3 DNA follows: TGCGCCAGCAGCTTGGTCCCTAGCTCCTACGAGCAGTACTTC.

The chain has TRBV7-3 and TRBJ2-3; 7 nucleotides align to TRBD1. The CDR3 is 14 residues long. The trim removed 4 bases at V and 3 bases at J, leaving 4 bases unmatched. CDR1 is SGHTA, CDR2 FQGTGA, per germline. DNA of the CDR3: TGTGCCAGCAGCTGGGGACAGCAAACAGATACGCAGTATTTT. The encoded protein is CASSWGQQTDTQYF.

The chain links TRBV27 to TRBJ2-1, with D maybe TRBD1 (5 bases). From germline, CDR1 is MNHEY and CDR2 SMNVEV (reference sequence). CDR3 length equals 13 residues. The V and J ends lost 0 bases and 10 bases respectively, with 10 bases between them. The DNA of the CDR3 is TGTGCCAGCAGTTTATCAGGGGAAAGGGAGCAGTTCTTC. Encoded protein: CASSLSGEREQFF.

J is TRBJ2-7 and V is TRBV2; D is possibly TRBD2 (6 bases). V was cut by 3 bases and J by 4 bases, with 13 bases left in between. CDR3 length equals 14 residues. The germline gives CDR1 SNHLY, CDR2 FYNNEI. The CDR3 DNA reads TGTGCCAGCAGTGATCTTGCGGGAAGGTACGAGCAGTACTTC. Translated: CASSDLAGRYEQYF.

The chain is built from TRBV7-2 and TRBJ1-2; 7 bases match TRBD1. J lost 7 bases, V lost 7 bases, and 18 bases had no gene match. The CDR3 is 16 residues long. In germline, CDR1 is SGHTA, CDR2 FQGNSA. CDR3 sequence: CASKEEEQGPQGGYTF. The CDR3 bases are TGTGCCAGCAAGGAAGAGGAACAGGGGCCTCAGGGTGGCTACACCTTC.

The gene calls are TRBV10-1 and TRBJ2-5; perhaps TRBD2 as D (5 bases). The length of the CDR3 is 13 residues. Between the trimmed V and J ends, which lost 2 bases and 5 bases, there was a span of 9 bases. The germline V gene encodes CDR1 WNHNN and CDR2 SYGVQD (reference sequence). The CDR3 protein is CASSEEGTETQYF. The CDR3 bases are TGCGCCAGCAGTGAGGAGGGAACGGAGACCCAGTACTTC.

The rearrangement uses TRBV5-1 and TRBJ2-3, with 9 bases aligning to TRBD1. Germline CDR1 is SGHRS and CDR2 is YFSETQ. Losses at the gene ends were 7 bases for V and 0 bases for J; bases not matched to a gene: 12. This CDR3 region has 17 residues. The CDR3 spells CASRSGTGLSSTDTQYF. DNA of the CDR3: TGCGCCAGCCGGTCCGGGACAGGGCTTTCTAGCACAGATACGCAGTATTTT. The full variable domain, with the rest looked up from reference TRBV5-1 and TRBJ2-3, is KAGVTQTPRYLIKTRGQQVTLSCSPISGHRSVSWYQQTPGQGLQFLFEYFSETQRNKGNFPGRFSGRQFSNSRSEMNVSTLELGDSALYLCASRSGTGLSSTDTQYFGPGTRLTVL.